This TCR beta chain derives from a study of neurological immune-mediated disorders. Regarding the study as a whole: Whereas HTLV-1-associated myelopathy showed the most TCR clonal expansion, multiple sclerosis showed the least, with levels below those of healthy controls.

The method for making cDNA was 5'RACE, and it used 10-nucleotide random UMIs. Each CDR3 protein gets one entry after TCRdb re-called the 5' RACE reads with MiXCR. Among approximately 39,000 distinct CDR3 sequences listed, approximately 7.2% were seen once. This clonotype was observed many times. Its matching antigen is unknown. The CDR3 runs to 14 residues. Germline V gene sequence: CDR1 SGHTA, CDR2 FQGNSA. Trimming took 7 bases from V and 4 from J, leaving 13 bases between them. The cells used in sorted libraries, CD4+ or CD8+ T cells, numbered about 1 million. Sequences were obtained from CD4+ T cells from blood. The receptor comes from a man in his fifties in good health. The V call is TRBV7-2, the J call TRBJ2-2; possibly TRBD1 for D (6 bases). The CDR3 DNA follows: TGTGCCAGCACCGATACAGGGTTCACCGGGGAGCTGTTTTTT. It encodes CASTDTGFTGELFF. Complete variable domain (other parts from reference TRBV7-2 and TRBJ2-2): GAGVSQSPSNKVTEKGKDVELRCDPISGHTALYWYRQSLGQGLEFLIYFQGNSAPDKSGLPSDRFSAERTGGSVSTLTIQRTQQEDSAVYLCASTDTGFTGELFFGEGSRLTVL.